This TCR beta chain was recorded in a study of CD8 T cells in ankylosing spondylitis. This clonotype showed up many times. Its antigen is unidentified. The CDR3 length is 14 residues. In germline, CDR1 is MNHEY, CDR2 SMNVEV (reference sequence). J gave up 6 bases and V 2 bases, and 4 bases lay outside the gene matches. TCR beta libraries were made by quantitative 5'-RACE with molecular barcodes. MiXCR, applied by TCRdb to the 5' RACE reads, yields one record per CDR3 protein. Of about 220,000 distinct CDR3 sequences listed, 5.5% to 7.5% are singletons. Study-level results: Reportedly, significant enrichment of disease-linked clones occurred in matched ankylosing spondylitis synovial fluid. A TCR beta motif of 8 or 9 highly homologous variants appeared characteristic of ankylosing spondylitis blood.

Sequencing was performed on blood, either unsorted or a sorted T cell fraction (not recorded which). The source of this sequence is a male donor with ankylosing spondylitis. This rearrangement joins TRBV27 to TRBJ2-4; 7 positions match TRBD2. CDR3 region: CASSLGLVRNIQYF. CDR3 bases: TGTGCCAGCAGTTTAGGACTAGTAAGAAACATTCAGTACTTC.